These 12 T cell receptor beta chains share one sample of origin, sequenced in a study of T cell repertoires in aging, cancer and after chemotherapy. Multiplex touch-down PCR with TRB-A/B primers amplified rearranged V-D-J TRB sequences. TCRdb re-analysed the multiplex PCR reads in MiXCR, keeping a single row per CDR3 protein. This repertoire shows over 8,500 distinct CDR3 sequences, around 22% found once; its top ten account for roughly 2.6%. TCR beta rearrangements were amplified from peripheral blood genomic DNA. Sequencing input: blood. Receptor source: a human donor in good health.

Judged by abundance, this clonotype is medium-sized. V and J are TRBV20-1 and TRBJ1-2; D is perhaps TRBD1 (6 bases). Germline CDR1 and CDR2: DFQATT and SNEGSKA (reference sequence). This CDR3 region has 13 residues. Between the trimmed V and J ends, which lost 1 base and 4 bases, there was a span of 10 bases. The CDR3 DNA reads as TGCAGTGCTAGAGGGACAGTATCCTATGGCTACACCTTC. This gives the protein CSARGTVSYGYTF.

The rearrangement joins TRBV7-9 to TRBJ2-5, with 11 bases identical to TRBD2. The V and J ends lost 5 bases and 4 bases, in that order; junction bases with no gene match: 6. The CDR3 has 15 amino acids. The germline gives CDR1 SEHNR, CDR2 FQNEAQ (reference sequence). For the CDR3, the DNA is TGTGCCAGCAGCGTTACTAGCGGGAGAACAGAGACCCAGTACTTC. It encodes CASSVTSGRTETQYF.

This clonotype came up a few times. CDR3 DNA sequence: TGTGCCAGCAGCCTACGGGACACAAGCCTCCAAGAGACCCAGTACTTC. Translating gives CASSLRDTSLQETQYF. The chain couples TRBV7-2 to TRBJ2-5; D is perhaps TRBD1 (6 bases). V was shortened by 5 bases and J by 1 base, with 17 bases between the two germline ends. This CDR3 comprises 16 residues. Germline V gene sequence: CDR1 SGHTA, CDR2 FQGNSA.

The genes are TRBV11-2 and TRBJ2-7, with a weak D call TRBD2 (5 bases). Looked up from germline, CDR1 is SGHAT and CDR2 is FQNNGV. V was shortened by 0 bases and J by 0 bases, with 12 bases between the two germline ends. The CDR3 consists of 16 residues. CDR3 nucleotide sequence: TGTGCCAGCAGCTTAGATCGGGTGGGGAGCTCCTACGAGCAGTACTTC. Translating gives CASSLDRVGSSYEQYF.

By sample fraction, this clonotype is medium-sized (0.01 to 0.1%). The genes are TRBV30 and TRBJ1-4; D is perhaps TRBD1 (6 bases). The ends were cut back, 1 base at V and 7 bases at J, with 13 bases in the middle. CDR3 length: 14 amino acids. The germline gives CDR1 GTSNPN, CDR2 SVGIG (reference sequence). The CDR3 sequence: CAWSGGRRVEKLFF. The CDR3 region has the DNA TGTGCCTGGAGTGGGGGGCGGCGAGTTGAAAAACTGTTTTTT.

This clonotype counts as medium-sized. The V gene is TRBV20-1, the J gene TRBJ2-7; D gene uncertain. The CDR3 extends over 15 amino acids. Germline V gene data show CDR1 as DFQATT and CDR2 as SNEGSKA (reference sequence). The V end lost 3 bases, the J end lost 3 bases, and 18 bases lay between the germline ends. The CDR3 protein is CSASPTAGLIYEQYF. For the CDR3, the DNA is TGCAGTGCTAGCCCGACGGCAGGCCTTATCTACGAGCAGTACTTC.

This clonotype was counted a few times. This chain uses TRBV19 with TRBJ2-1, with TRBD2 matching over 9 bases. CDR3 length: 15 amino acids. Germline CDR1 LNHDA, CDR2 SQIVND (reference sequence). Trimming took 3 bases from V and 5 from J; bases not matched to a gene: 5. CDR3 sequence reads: CASSIGLAIDNEQFF. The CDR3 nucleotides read TGTGCCAGTAGTATTGGACTAGCGATTGACAATGAGCAGTTCTTC.

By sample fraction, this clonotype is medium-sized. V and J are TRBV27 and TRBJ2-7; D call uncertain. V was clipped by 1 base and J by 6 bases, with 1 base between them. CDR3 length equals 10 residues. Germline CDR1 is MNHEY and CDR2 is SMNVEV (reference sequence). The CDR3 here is CASSLCEQYF. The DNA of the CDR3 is TGTGCCAGCAGTTTATGCGAGCAGTACTTC.

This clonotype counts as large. The CDR3 nucleotides are TGCAGCGAAGCGATCCACGAGCAGTACTTC. Its protein is CSEAIHEQYF. V gene TRBV29-1 combines with J gene TRBJ2-7, with D unresolved. Germline V lookup: CDR1 SQVTM, CDR2 ANQGSEA. Trimming left V 7 bases short and J 5 bases short, with 9 bases between. CDR3 length equals 10 residues.

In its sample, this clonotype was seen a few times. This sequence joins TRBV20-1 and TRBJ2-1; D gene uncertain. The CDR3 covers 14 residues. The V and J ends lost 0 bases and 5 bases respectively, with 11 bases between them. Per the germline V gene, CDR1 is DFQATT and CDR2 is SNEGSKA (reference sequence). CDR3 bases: TGCAGTGCTAGAGATCCCCGGGTCCACAATGAGCAGTTCTTC. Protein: CSARDPRVHNEQFF.

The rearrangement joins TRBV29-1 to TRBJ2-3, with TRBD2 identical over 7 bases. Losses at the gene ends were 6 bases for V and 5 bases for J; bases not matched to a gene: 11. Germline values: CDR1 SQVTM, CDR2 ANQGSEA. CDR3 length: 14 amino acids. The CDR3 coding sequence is TGCAGCGTAAAAGCGGGACTGGGGGAAGATACGCAGTATTTT. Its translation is CSVKAGLGEDTQYF.

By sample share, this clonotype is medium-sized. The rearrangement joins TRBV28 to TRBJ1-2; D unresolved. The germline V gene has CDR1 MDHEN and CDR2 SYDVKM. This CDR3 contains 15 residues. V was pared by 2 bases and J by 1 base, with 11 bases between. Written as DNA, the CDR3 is TGTGCCAGCAGTTTAGGGCGCAACCATAACTATGGCTACACCTTC. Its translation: CASSLGRNHNYGYTF.